This T cell receptor beta chain was captured by sequencing in a study of T-cell reconstitution after alpha-beta-depleted transplantation in children. On this clonotype itself: No antigen is known for it. Mismatch with germline at one junction end may stem from a read error.

The study, taken as a whole, reports: Some patients' high day-60 TCRbeta diversity was attributed to recipient cells surviving conditioning.

During its preparation, the TCRbeta library received unique molecular identifiers. In TCRdb, the PCR reads were re-called with MiXCR into one record per CDR3 protein. The data show 400,000 to 450,000 distinct CDR3 sequences, with around two fifths seen just once and approximately 25% held by the top ten. Per germline, CDR1 MNHNS and CDR2 SASEGT. This CDR3 has 15 residues. Sequenced here: PBMCs, sampled before TCRalphabeta/CD19-depleted stem cell transplant. The chain links TRBV6-1 to TRBJ2-3; D is unresolved. This clonotype was sampled from a girl aged 2 to 10 with aplastic anemia, due to receive a stem cell transplant. CDR3 DNA: TGTGCCAGCAGTACACCATCGGTGAGCACAGATACACAGTATTTT. Its translation: CASSTPSVSTDTQYF.